This record covers a single T cell receptor beta chain. Its specificity is unknown. The V end was cut by 7 bases, the J end by 0 bases, with 12 bases between. The CDR3 contains 13 residues. CDR1 is SQVTM and CDR2 is ANQGSEA in the germline V gene. The data are from a study of T-cell reconstitution after alpha-beta-depleted transplantation in children. General observations from the study: There were reportedly several hundred expanded graft clones from which alpha-beta T cells came about two months after transplant. T-cell numbers and diversity one year post-transplant derived largely from freshly generated T cells.

Unique molecular identifiers were incorporated when the TCRbeta library was constructed. Using its own MiXCR run on the PCR reads, TCRdb lists one record per CDR3 protein. The table includes 780,000 or so distinct CDR3 sequences, 15% to 20% detected once. This clonotype originated in a male patient younger than 18 who had a stem cell transplant for acute lymphoblastic leukemia, so the T cells may come from the graft donor. The sequencing used PBMCs, mostly from graft donor cells, collected 360 days after TCRalphabeta/CD19-depleted stem cell transplant. This chain links TRBV29-1 with TRBJ1-1, with a tentative D call TRBD1 (5 bases). CDR3: CSARVVMNTEAFF. The CDR3 DNA reads as TGCAGCGCCAGGGTTGTCATGAACACTGAAGCTTTCTTT.